These 13 T cell receptor beta chains originate from one sample sequenced in a study of T cell responses to AZD1222 COVID-19 vaccine (dated by TCRdb to 2020 to 2022). This specimen's time point label, per the study, means: baseline before first vaccination. Library preparation used the immunoSEQ multiplex PCR assay. TCRdb retrieved this table from immuneACCESS and kept in-frame rearrangements only. Not all clones are present; in checked studies, unresolved V genes account for under half, and no reason is known for the remainder. A total of roughly 99,000 clones appear in this sample, under 95% of them only once. Of the sample, 20% to 25% is held by the ten largest clones. The source was peripheral blood, collected on day 0 of AZD1222 vaccination. These receptors were obtained from an adult in good health.

The chain links TRBV19 to TRBJ2-1, with 8 bases aligning to TRBD1. The CDR3 extends over 13 amino acids. The germline gives CDR1 LNHDA, CDR2 SQIVND (reference sequence). V dropped 5 bases and J dropped 9; count of bases not matched to a gene: 6. The CDR3 nucleotides are TGTGCCAGTAGTGTACTACAGGGGGGTGAGCAGTTCTTC. Translation: CASSVLQGGEQFF. Supplemented by reference TRBV19 and TRBJ2-1, the full variable domain reads DGGITQSPKYLFRKEGQNVTLSCEQNLNHDAMYWYRQDPGQGLRLIYYSQIVNDFQKGDIAEGYSVSREKKESFPLTVTSAQKNPTAFYLCASSVLQGGEQFFGPGTRLTVL.

The J gene is TRBJ2-1, the V gene TRBV7-2, with D hard to call. V gave up 1 base and J gave up 6 bases, with 13 bases separating them. Germline V lookup: CDR1 SGHTA, CDR2 FQGNSA. The CDR3 is 15 residues long. The CDR3 here is CASSLDRATGNEQFF. DNA for the CDR3: TGTGCCAGCAGCTTAGATAGGGCTACGGGCAATGAGCAGTTCTTC. Variable domain in full (rest from reference TRBV7-2 and TRBJ2-1): GAGVSQSPSNKVTEKGKDVELRCDPISGHTALYWYRQSLGQGLEFLIYFQGNSAPDKSGLPSDRFSAERTGGSVSTLTIQRTQQEDSAVYLCASSLDRATGNEQFFGPGTRLTVL.

This chain connects TRBV12-3 or TRBV12-4 to TRBJ1-1; 10 bases agree with TRBD1. The CDR3 has 13 amino acids. V lost 6 bases and J lost 5; bases outside the gene matches: 3. CDR3 DNA: TGTGCCAGCAGGCGGACAGGGGGTACTGAAGCTTTCTTT. The encoded protein is CASRRTGGTEAFF.

The chain has TRBV7-2 and TRBJ2-5, with 12 bases identical to TRBD2. In germline, CDR1 is SGHTA, CDR2 FQGNSA. V shed 2 bases and J 4 bases; nucleotides not matched to a gene: 2. The CDR3 runs to 15 residues. CDR3 sequence: CASSLLAGGPETQYF. In DNA form, the CDR3 reads TGTGCCAGCAGCTTACTAGCGGGGGGGCCAGAGACCCAGTACTTC.

This chain connects TRBV14 to TRBJ1-1; D remains ambiguous. This CDR3 spans 17 amino acids. Germline CDR1 reads SGHDN; CDR2 reads FVKESK. The germline V and J ends were trimmed by 0 bases and 0 bases, with 14 bases remaining between them. CDR3 DNA sequence: TGTGCCAGCAGCCAAGAACTATGGACGGCTATGAACACTGAAGCTTTCTTT. Its protein product is CASSQELWTAMNTEAFF.

The V call is TRBV3-1 (or the pseudogene TRBV3-2), the J call TRBJ2-1; weak D call: TRBD2 (5 bases). The CDR3 is 18 residues long. The V gene's germline CDR1 is LGHDT and CDR2 YNNKEL (reference sequence). V lost 4 bases and J 2 bases, leaving 21 bases between the germline ends. CDR3 loop: CASSRPPSRSGAYNEQFF. The CDR3 nucleotides are TGTGCCAGCAGCCGTCCCCCGAGTCGCAGCGGCGCCTACAATGAGCAGTTCTTC.

The V call is TRBV4-3, the J call TRBJ2-1; 10 positions agree with TRBD2. This CDR3 contains 18 residues. J lost 9 bases, V lost 1 base, and 15 bases had no gene match. The germline V gene encodes CDR1 LGHNA and CDR2 YSLEER. The CDR3 here is CASSQGVYSGGREREQFF. In DNA, the CDR3 is TGCGCCAGCAGCCAAGGGGTGTATAGCGGGGGGAGAGAACGTGAGCAGTTCTTC.

A single count supports this clone. The J gene is TRBJ2-3, the V gene TRBV13; D not resolved. V gave up 1 base and J gave up 1 base, with 3 bases separating them. CDR1 and CDR2 (germline): PRHDT, FYEKMQ (reference sequence). This CDR3 is 13 amino acids long. The CDR3, as DNA: TGTGCCAGCAGCTTAGACCGCACAGATACGCAGTATTTT. It specifies CASSLDRTDTQYF. Supplemented by reference TRBV13 and TRBJ2-3, the full variable domain reads AAGVIQSPRHLIKEKRETATLKCYPIPRHDTVYWYQQGPGQDPQFLISFYEKMQSDKGSIPDRFSAQQFSDYHSELNMSSLELGDSALYFCASSLDRTDTQYFGPGTRLTVL.

The chain recombines TRBV5-1 with TRBJ1-1; TRBD1 might be the D (6 bases). V was pared by 2 bases and J by 0 bases, with 14 bases between. Germline V lookup: CDR1 SGHRS, CDR2 YFSETQ. This CDR3 region has 16 residues. The DNA of the CDR3 is TGCGCCAGCAGCTTCGGACAGACCTTGATGAACACTGAAGCTTTCTTT. It codes for CASSFGQTLMNTEAFF. Full variable domain (remainder filled in from reference TRBV5-1 and TRBJ1-1): KAGVTQTPRYLIKTRGQQVTLSCSPISGHRSVSWYQQTPGQGLQFLFEYFSETQRNKGNFPGRFSGRQFSNSRSEMNVSTLELGDSALYLCASSFGQTLMNTEAFFGQGTRLTVV.

The chain uses TRBV4-1 and TRBJ2-3, with D possibly TRBD2 on 7 matching bases. The CDR3 is 18 residues long. Germline values: CDR1 MGHRA, CDR2 YSYEKL. V lost 4 bases, J lost 0 bases, and 20 bases lay in between. CDR3 loop: CASSRFSVGGASTDTQYF. Here the CDR3 DNA reads TGCGCCAGCAGCCGATTTTCGGTGGGGGGGGCGAGCACAGATACGCAGTATTTT.

The chain links TRBV19 to TRBJ1-5; no definite D call. Per germline, CDR1 LNHDA and CDR2 SQIVND (reference sequence). CDR3 length: 12 residues. Between the trimmed V and J ends, which lost 4 bases and 8 bases, there was a span of 9 bases. The CDR3: CASSTEIKPQHF. DNA for the CDR3: TGTGCCAGTAGTACCGAGATCAAGCCCCAGCATTTT. The full variable domain, its missing parts supplied by reference TRBV19 and TRBJ1-5, is DGGITQSPKYLFRKEGQNVTLSCEQNLNHDAMYWYRQDPGQGLRLIYYSQIVNDFQKGDIAEGYSVSREKKESFPLTVTSAQKNPTAFYLCASSTEIKPQHFGDGTRLSIL.

V usage is TRBV6-5 and J usage is TRBJ2-5; 8 bases line up with TRBD1. V shed 7 bases and J 1 base; nucleotides not matched to a gene: 5. The CDR3 extends over 14 amino acids. CDR1 MNHEY and CDR2 SVGAGI come from the germline V gene. CDR3 in DNA: TGTGCCAGCAACCCCCAGGGGGCCCAAGAGACCCAGTACTTC. Translated: CASNPQGAQETQYF.

The rearrangement joins TRBV6-6 to TRBJ2-6, with 9 nucleotides matching TRBD1. The CDR3 has 17 amino acids. The trim removed 5 bases at V and 4 bases at J, leaving 9 bases unmatched. CDR1 is MNHNY and CDR2 is SVGAGI in the germline V gene (reference sequence). The CDR3 sequence is CASSQTSGTGGANVLTF. CDR3 sequence (DNA): TGTGCCAGCAGTCAAACCTCCGGGACAGGGGGGGCCAACGTCCTGACTTTC.